This entry is about one T cell receptor (beta chain). This record belongs to a study of T cells in tumors after PD-1 blockade. At the level of the study: Either cemiplimab 350 mg every 2 weeks or pembrolizumab 200 mg every 3 weeks was given. During anti-PD-1 treatment, some patients continued daily vismodegib 150 mg.

Using immunoSEQ multiplex PCR, the repertoire was profiled, and TCRdb retains in-frame clones only, with some absent. The data hold around 46,000 clones, with 79% observed a single time. Germline assignment: CDR1 SEHNR and CDR2 FQNEAQ (reference sequence). This CDR3 has 18 residues. V shed 3 bases and J shed 4 bases, with 24 bases lying between them. This chain links TRBV7-9 with TRBJ1-2; D unclear. Source: PBMCs, taken before anti-PD-1 treatment. This sequence was found in a human donor with basal cell carcinoma. CDR3 protein: CASSFGRRLNPTVYGYTF. The DNA for the CDR3 is TGTGCCAGCAGCTTTGGACGGAGGCTTAATCCTACTGTCTATGGCTACACCTTC.